The rows below give T cell receptor beta chains drawn from one sample of a study of cytomegalovirus exposure and HLA in healthy donors. The table came from immunoSEQ multiplex PCR; TCRdb's copy has only in-frame clones and leaves some out. Here the sample spans around 150,000 clones, roughly four fifths being singletons. The sequenced material came from PBMCs. The receptors shown here come from a man aged 30 to 45 in good health and CMV-seronegative. Both conserved end residues are part of each CDR3. The D gene is left open where the match is weak. Clone size is not always given. Where it is, it says once, few, many or a class for expanded clones.

abundance | d_gene | j_gene | v_gene | CDR3aa | CDR3nt
few | - | TRBJ2-3 | TRBV9 | CASSVAGETDTQYF | TGTGCCAGCAGCGTAGCGGGAGAGACAGATACGCAGTATTTT
- | TRBD1 | TRBJ1-5 | TRBV4-1 | CASSQDRDQPQHF | TGCGCCAGCAGCCAGGACAGGGATCAGCCCCAGCATTTT
- | - | TRBJ2-3 | TRBV6-1 | CAALRGTDSTDTQYF | TGTGCCGCCCTAAGGGGGACGGATAGCACAGATACGCAGTATTTT
- | TRBD1 | TRBJ2-6 | TRBV5-8 | CASSESYRGTLSGANVLTF | TGTGCCAGCAGCGAAAGTTACAGGGGGACCCTCTCTGGGGCCAACGTCCTGACTTTC
- | TRBD1 | TRBJ2-7 | TRBV5-1 | CASSLDGQAEVQYF | TGCGCCAGCAGCTTGGACGGACAGGCAGAGGTGCAGTACTTC
- | TRBD2 | TRBJ2-2 | TRBV27 | CASSLQTSGSWELFF | TGTGCCAGCAGTTTACAGACTAGCGGGAGCTGGGAGCTGTTTTTT
- | - | TRBJ2-2 | TRBV28 | CASSFNNPTGELFF | TGTGCCAGCAGTTTCAACAACCCCACCGGGGAGCTGTTTTTT
- | - | TRBJ2-7 | TRBV2 | CASSYFYEQYF | TGTGCCAGCAGTTACTTCTACGAGCAGTACTTC
- | TRBD2 | TRBJ2-7 | TRBV2 | CASSELTSGRGYEQYF | TGTGCCAGCAGTGAACTGACTAGCGGGAGGGGTTACGAGCAGTACTTC
- | TRBD2 | TRBJ2-7 | TRBV19 | CASSYGLAGSYEQYF | TGTGCCAGTAGTTACGGACTAGCGGGATCCTACGAGCAGTACTTC
- | - | TRBJ1-1 | TRBV11-3 | CASSLRGGGTEAFF | TGTGCCAGCAGCTTACGGGGGGGTGGTACTGAAGCTTTCTTT
few | - | TRBJ1-3 | TRBV11-2 | CASSLDLQGNTIYF | TGTGCCAGCAGCTTAGATCTGCAGGGAAACACCATATATTTT
- | - | TRBJ1-5 | TRBV19 | CASSRKGPGNQPQHF | TGTGCCAGTAGTCGAAAAGGCCCGGGGAATCAGCCCCAGCATTTT
- | - | TRBJ2-5 | TRBV11-2 | CASSLDSTAQYF | TGTGCCAGCAGCTTAGACTCCACGGCCCAGTACTTC
- | TRBD2 | TRBJ2-1 | TRBV9 | CASSNPFGLASEQFF | TGTGCCAGCAGCAACCCCTTCGGACTAGCTAGTGAGCAGTTCTTC
- | - | TRBJ2-1 | TRBV7-9 | CASSPGSGATYNEQFF | TGTGCCAGCAGCCCGGGTAGCGGAGCAACCTACAATGAGCAGTTCTTC
- | - | TRBJ1-1 | TRBV2 | CASRAVPNTEAFF | TGTGCCAGCAGGGCCGTCCCGAACACTGAAGCTTTCTTT
few | - | TRBJ2-3 | TRBV14 | CASSLSRFTDTQYF | TGTGCCAGCAGCCTTAGCAGATTCACAGATACGCAGTATTTT
once | - | TRBJ1-5 | TRBV19 | CASSIGRNSNQPQHF | TGTGCCAGTAGTATAGGGCGGAATAGCAATCAGCCCCAGCATTTT
few | TRBD1 | TRBJ2-5 | TRBV5-1 | CASSPDRAQETQYF | TGCGCCAGCAGCCCAGACAGGGCCCAAGAGACCCAGTACTTC
- | - | TRBJ1-3 | TRBV30 | CGGGSGNTIYF | TGCGGGGGGGGCTCTGGAAACACCATATATTTT
- | TRBD2 | TRBJ2-1 | TRBV6-5 | CASSKGLANYNEQFF | TGTGCCAGCAGCAAAGGACTAGCGAACTACAATGAGCAGTTCTTC